This T cell receptor (beta chain) was obtained from a study of blood T cell repertoires in COVID-19. Study at large: From T cells, B-cell-depleted T cells, or PBMCs came the material, which was cDNA or gDNA.

In the source study's methods: Reference gene primer amplification in the assay estimated nucleated cell counts. Sequenced by immunoSEQ multiplex PCR; TCRdb stores in-frame clones only, minus some. Clonal size and the V and J genes are those of that table, whereas D and trimming came from the DNA. The data show under 200,000 clones, with roughly 84% seen just once and roughly 13% held by the top ten. The CDR3 has 11 residues. The J gene is TRBJ1-1, the V gene TRBV21-1. TRBV21-1 is flagged as a pseudogene. This TCR was sampled from a man in his late teens or twenties with active or convalescent COVID-19. The sample consisted of peripheral blood. The CDR3 loop is CASLWNTEAFF. As DNA, the CDR3 is TGTGCCAGCCTCTGGAACACTGAAGCTTTCTTT.